These 23 T cell receptor beta chains share one sample of origin, sequenced in a study of response to subunit inactivated influenza vaccine. MiXCR, run by TCRdb on the RT-PCR reads, gives a single entry per CDR3 protein. The sample records more than 700,000 distinct CDR3 sequences, 20% to 25% being singletons. Sequenced here: PBMCs from blood, sampled approximately 5 days after vaccination. These receptors were obtained from a man in his fifties who received an inactivated influenza vaccine.

This clonotype turned up a few times. The J gene is TRBJ2-3, the V gene TRBV20-1; 10 bases match TRBD1. The V gene's germline CDR1 is DFQATT and CDR2 SNEGSKA (reference sequence). This CDR3 spans 16 amino acids. V was pared by 1 base and J by 3 bases, with 7 bases of the junction left unmatched. The chain's CDR3 is CSARAAGQGWTDTQYF. In DNA form, the CDR3 reads TGCAGTGCTAGAGCCGCGGGACAGGGGTGGACAGATACGCAGTATTTT.

This clonotype was counted a few times. V is TRBV4-2 and J is TRBJ2-6; D remains ambiguous. The CDR3 spans 17 residues. CDR1 is LGHNA, CDR2 YNFKEQ, per germline. The ends were cut back, 1 base at V and 1 base at J, with 11 bases in the middle. CDR3 sequence: CASSQGALGSGANVLTF. In DNA form, the CDR3 reads TGTGCCAGCAGCCAAGGGGCTTTAGGGTCTGGGGCCAACGTCCTGACTTTC.

The chain uses TRBV5-5 and TRBJ2-7; 8 bases agree with TRBD1. The V segment lost 6 bases and the J segment 2 bases; nucleotides outside the gene matches: 10. Per germline, CDR1 SGHKS and CDR2 YYEKEE (reference sequence). The length of the CDR3 is 15 residues. CDR3 region: CASNEGPGGTYEQYF. The CDR3, as DNA: TGTGCCAGCAACGAGGGACCAGGGGGCACCTACGAGCAGTACTTC.

In this sample, this clonotype turned up a few times. The J gene is TRBJ2-7, the V gene TRBV10-3; 13 positions match TRBD2. The V gene end was trimmed by 4 bases and the J gene end by 3 bases; junction bases not matched to a gene: 3. The germline V gene encodes CDR1 ENHRY and CDR2 SYGVKD. There are 15 residues in the CDR3. In DNA, the CDR3 is TGTGCCATCAGTGGGGGACTAGCGGGGTTCTACGAGCAGTACTTC. Its translation: CAISGGLAGFYEQYF.

The rearrangement joins TRBV9 to TRBJ2-7; unclear D gene. V lost 0 bases and J lost 0, with 10 bases in between. This CDR3 spans 15 amino acids. The germline gives CDR1 SGDLS, CDR2 YYNGEE. The CDR3 loop is CASSVEASSSYEQYF. In DNA, the CDR3 is TGTGCCAGCAGCGTAGAGGCGTCAAGCTCCTACGAGCAGTACTTC.

This clonotype has a handful of counts. This chain joins TRBV12-3 or TRBV12-4 and TRBJ2-3; D may be TRBD1 (6 bases). This CDR3 has 15 residues. Trimming stripped 5 bases from V and 2 bases from J, with 14 bases between. The CDR3 DNA sequence: TGTGCCAGCAGTCGAGGGGGAACCGCCACAGATACGCAGTATTTT. Its protein product is CASSRGGTATDTQYF.

The V call is TRBV20-1, the J call TRBJ2-7, with TRBD2 matching 11 bases. Germline loops: CDR1 DFQATT, CDR2 SNEGSKA (reference sequence). Unmatched junction bases numbered 7, after V lost 7 bases and J lost 2 bases. CDR3 length: 14 residues. The CDR3 reads CSVPGTSGTYEQYF. The CDR3 DNA sequence: TGCAGTGTTCCCGGGACTAGCGGAACCTACGAGCAGTACTTC.

This clonotype was recorded at least ten times. V and J are TRBV15 and TRBJ2-3; TRBD2 matches at 7 bases. V gave up 3 bases and J gave up 3 bases; unmatched junction bases: 6. The CDR3 is 15 residues long. Germline CDR1 is LNHNV and CDR2 is YYDKDF (reference sequence). The CDR3: CATSRGGGKTDTQYF. In DNA form, the CDR3 reads TGTGCCACCAGCAGGGGGGGGGGTAAGACAGATACGCAGTATTTT. The full variable domain, its missing parts supplied by reference TRBV15 and TRBJ2-3, is DAMVIQNPRYQVTQFGKPVTLSCSQTLNHNVMYWYQQKSSQAPKLLFHYYDKDFNNEADTPDNFQSRRPNTSFCFLDIRSPGLGDTAMYLCATSRGGGKTDTQYFGPGTRLTVL.

This clonotype was recorded once. The chain couples TRBV27 to TRBJ2-5; the D call may be TRBD1 or TRBD2 (7 bases each). Germline V gene sequence: CDR1 MNHEY, CDR2 SMNVEV (reference sequence). The ends were cut back, 4 bases at V and 4 bases at J, with 16 bases in the middle. The CDR3 sequence is 15 residues long. DNA of the CDR3: TGTGCCAGCAGTTCTCCCGCAGGGGGGGTAGAGACCCAGTACTTC. Translating it yields CASSSPAGGVETQYF.

This clonotype was counted a few times. V is TRBV30 and J is TRBJ2-2; the match to TRBD1 covers 7 bases. From germline, CDR1 is GTSNPN and CDR2 SVGIG (reference sequence). This CDR3 contains 13 residues. Trimming removed 7 bases from V and 0 bases from J; junction bases left unmatched: 2. The CDR3 is CAYDRANTGELFF. The CDR3 nucleotides are TGTGCCTACGACAGGGCGAACACCGGGGAGCTGTTTTTT.

This chain links TRBV20-1 with TRBJ2-2, with TRBD1 as a possible D gene (6 bases). The length of the CDR3 is 16 residues. The V end was cut by 2 bases, the J end by 6 bases, with 19 bases between. Germline values: CDR1 DFQATT, CDR2 SNEGSKA (reference sequence). DNA of the CDR3: TGCAGTGCTAGAAAACTAAACAGGGTTGGTGCCGGGGAGCTGTTTTTT. It is translated as CSARKLNRVGAGELFF.

This clonotype came up a few times. This chain uses TRBV19 with TRBJ2-2; D is perhaps TRBD1 (5 bases). With 2 bases removed from V and 14 bases from J, the gap between germline ends came to 12 bases. Per the germline V gene, CDR1 is LNHDA and CDR2 is SQIVND (reference sequence). The CDR3 has 12 residues. The CDR3: CASSIPDNSLFF. The CDR3 DNA is TGTGCCAGTAGTATACCGGACAACTCCCTGTTTTTT.

V usage is TRBV7-9 and J usage is TRBJ2-1; 7 bases line up with TRBD1. The CDR3 has 15 amino acids. The trim removed 3 bases at V and 2 bases at J, leaving 4 bases unmatched. Germline loops: CDR1 SEHNR, CDR2 FQNEAQ (reference sequence). The CDR3 sequence: CASSLKGAAYNEQFF. The CDR3 DNA is TGTGCCAGCAGCTTGAAGGGGGCAGCCTACAATGAGCAGTTCTTC.

This clonotype was observed a few times. The chain carries TRBV20-1 and TRBJ2-7; TRBD1 agrees at 8 bases. The CDR3 has 15 residues. After removal of 6 bases from V and 1 base from J, the junction contained 11 bases not matched to a gene. Germline V lookup: CDR1 DFQATT, CDR2 SNEGSKA (reference sequence). CDR3 coding DNA: TGCAGTGCCTACCAACCCGGACAGGGTTCCTACGAGCAGTACTTC. This sequence encodes CSAYQPGQGSYEQYF.

Only a few counts were recorded for this clonotype. For the CDR3, the DNA is TGTGCCAGCAGTCAACAGGGGATGTCTGGAAACACCATATATTTT. Its translation is CASSQQGMSGNTIYF. V usage is TRBV12-3 or TRBV12-4 and J usage is TRBJ1-3; 7 bases line up with TRBD1. This CDR3 is 15 amino acids long. V lost 5 bases, J lost 1 base, and 5 bases stayed unmatched.

This clonotype was observed a handful of times. The CDR3 DNA reads as TGTGCCAGCAGTCCAGATCGCGTGTACTCCTACAATGAGCAGTTCTTC. This codes for CASSPDRVYSYNEQFF. This sequence joins TRBV28 and TRBJ2-1; D is unclear. This CDR3 region has 16 residues. Germline loops: CDR1 MDHEN, CDR2 SYDVKM. V was cut by 5 bases and J by 0 bases, with 14 bases left in between.

The V call is TRBV12-3 or TRBV12-4, the J call TRBJ2-7; 7 bases are a match to TRBD1. The V gene end was trimmed by 3 bases and the J gene end by 7 bases; junction bases not matched to a gene: 3. CDR3 length equals 12 residues. The CDR3, as DNA: TGTGCCAGCAGTTTGATGACAGGGGAGCAGTACTTC. This sequence encodes CASSLMTGEQYF.

The genes are TRBV14 and TRBJ2-6; D gene ambiguous. In germline, CDR1 is SGHDN, CDR2 FVKESK. The CDR3 runs 17 residues. The germline V and J ends were trimmed by 1 base and 2 bases, with 12 bases remaining between them. CDR3 DNA: TGTGCCAGCAGCCAAGGTTTTAGGTACGCTGGGGCCAACGTCCTGACTTTC. Its translation is CASSQGFRYAGANVLTF.

The gene calls are TRBV20-1 and TRBJ1-1; D perhaps matches TRBD1 (5 bases). Trimming shortened V by 1 base and J by 0 bases, and 9 bases separated the two germline ends. The CDR3 runs 14 residues. The germline CDR1 and CDR2 sequences are DFQATT and SNEGSKA (reference sequence). The CDR3 reads CSARGGTVNTEAFF. CDR3 DNA sequence: TGCAGTGCTAGAGGGGGGACGGTGAACACTGAAGCTTTCTTT.

The chain employs TRBV7-9 and TRBJ2-1, with TRBD2 identical over 13 bases. Germline V gene lookup returns CDR1 SEHNR and CDR2 FQNEAQ (reference sequence). V lost 6 bases and J lost 8; bases outside the gene matches: 10. The CDR3 has 16 amino acids. The CDR3 region is CASSEIGLAGVYEQFF. DNA for the CDR3: TGTGCCAGCAGTGAAATCGGACTAGCGGGAGTTTATGAGCAGTTCTTC.

This clonotype was counted at least ten times. The chain has TRBV6-2 or TRBV6-3 and TRBJ2-7, with D perhaps given as TRBD1 or TRBD2 (5 bases each). The CDR3 has 15 residues. Trimming stripped 7 bases from V and 0 bases from J, with 16 bases between. Germline lookup yields CDR1 MNHEY and CDR2 SVGEGT. The CDR3 here is CASTGRGLYSYEQYF. CDR3 bases: TGTGCCAGCACGGGACGAGGGTTATACTCCTACGAGCAGTACTTC.

The rearrangement uses TRBV3-1 and TRBJ2-1, with 7 bases fitting TRBD2. The CDR3 is 17 residues long. Germline CDR1 and CDR2: LGHDT and YNNKEL (reference sequence). V lost 0 bases and J lost 7; bases outside the gene matches: 12. In DNA form, the CDR3 reads TGTGCCAGCAGCCAAGAATACGAGTGGCTAGCGGCGAATGAGCAGTTCTTC. Its protein is CASSQEYEWLAANEQFF.

Only a few counts were recorded for this clonotype. The chain has TRBV20-1 and TRBJ2-1, with 9 bases fitting TRBD1. The germline gives CDR1 DFQATT, CDR2 SNEGSKA (reference sequence). Unmatched junction bases numbered 8, after V lost 3 bases and J lost 2 bases. The CDR3 spans 16 residues. The CDR3 region is CSASIPGQGTYNEQFF. In DNA, the CDR3 is TGCAGTGCTAGCATCCCGGGACAGGGAACCTACAATGAGCAGTTCTTC.